A single T cell receptor beta chain is shown here with its context. Its target is unknown. Naive-designated CD8 cells lacked CD45RO, were positively enriched for CCR7, and omitted terminally differentiated effector memory CD45RA+ cells. This entry is derived from a study of shared clonotypes between healthy human individuals. Study-wide results and caveats: Sorted-subset sequencing, rarefaction showed, was incomplete despite large depth.

Method: immunoSEQ multiplex PCR; TCRdb's copy keeps in-frame clones and lacks some. The profile shows about 2.2 million clones, 93% of them singletons. V lost 3 bases to trimming and J lost 5 bases, with 11 bases between them. The CDR3 sequence is 14 residues long. Germline assignment: CDR1 SNHLY and CDR2 FYNNEI. The clonotype comes from a man aged 18 to 29 in good health. Some clones in this sample may be carry-over from other donors' samples. The sample was naive CD8+ T cells from PBMCs. The chain links TRBV2 to TRBJ2-1; unclear D gene. Written as DNA, the CDR3 is TGTGCCAGCAGTGAGTACAGTCCCCACAATGAGCAGTTCTTC. Protein: CASSEYSPHNEQFF.